This TCR beta chain was observed in a study of cytomegalovirus exposure and HLA in healthy donors. The study, taken as a whole, reports: The authors reported that TCR beta sequences could predict HLA-A and HLA-B alleles. These predictions were accurate for most subjects in the first cohort. The authors confirmed in vitro that three CMV-associated chains were specific for CMV antigens. Presence/absence analyses treated sequencing depth as roughly uniform across donors.

The CDR3 covers 14 residues. Looked up from germline, CDR1 is ENHRY and CDR2 is SYGVKD. V gave up 5 bases and J gave up 5 bases; unmatched junction bases: 5. Researchers ran the PCR with 60 Vbeta and 13 Jbeta primers. Only in-frame clones appear in the TCRdb table, and some are missing; sequencing was by immunoSEQ multiplex PCR. The sample consists of 75,000 to 80,000 clones, more than 60% of them appearing once. Comment on this clone: Antigen specificity is unknown.

This TCR derives from a man aged 40-49 years in good health and CMV-seronegative. The sequenced sample was PBMCs. V gene TRBV10-3 combines with J gene TRBJ1-1; 10 positions agree with TRBD1. The CDR3 is CAISPGQGGTEAFF. The CDR3 nucleotides are TGTGCCATCAGTCCCGGACAGGGGGGAACTGAAGCTTTCTTT.